The 4 T cell receptor beta chains given below trace back to one sample, sequenced in a study of OX40 agonist ivuxolimab in advanced cancers. Profiled with immunoSEQ multiplex PCR; TCRdb holds only in-frame clones, not every one. The sample shows tens of thousands of clones, around four fifths of them seen only once. This material consisted of CD4+ or CD8+ T cells sorted from blood, taken in a trial of the OX40 agonist ivuxolimab. All receptors come from an adult with an advanced solid tumor such as melanoma, head and neck, liver or kidney cancer.

The V call is TRBV15, the J call TRBJ1-1; maybe TRBD1 (5 bases). V dropped 3 bases and J dropped 5 bases, with 10 bases sitting between them. This CDR3 spans 13 amino acids. Germline CDR1 LNHNV, CDR2 YYDKDF (reference sequence). CDR3 residues: CATSREGWTEAFF. CDR3 bases: TGTGCCACCAGCAGGGAGGGGTGGACTGAAGCTTTCTTT. The entire variable domain, with the rest obtained from reference TRBV15 and TRBJ1-1, is as follows: DAMVIQNPRYQVTQFGKPVTLSCSQTLNHNVMYWYQQKSSQAPKLLFHYYDKDFNNEADTPDNFQSRRPNTSFCFLDIRSPGLGDTAMYLCATSREGWTEAFFGQGTRLTVV.

CDR3 protein: CASSLVTGGSYNEQFF. The DNA for the CDR3 is TGTGCCAGCAGCTTAGTTACGGGGGGGTCCTACAATGAGCAGTTCTTC. The rearrangement uses TRBV7-9 and TRBJ2-1; TRBD2 agrees at 8 bases. This CDR3 is built from 16 residues. Germline CDR1 is SEHNR and CDR2 is FQNEAQ (reference sequence). Unmatched junction bases numbered 3, after V lost 1 base and J lost 1 base.

This clone occurred a few times. The chain recombines TRBV15 with TRBJ2-7; D is perhaps TRBD2 (6 bases). Trimming pared 3 bases from V and 3 bases from J, leaving 12 bases between. Germline CDR1 and CDR2: LNHNV and YYDKDF (reference sequence). This CDR3 is built from 14 residues. CDR3 bases: TGTGCCACCAGCAGCCGGGGACTGAACTACGAGCAGTACGTC. Amino acid sequence: CATSSRGLNYEQYV.

This sequence joins TRBV14 and TRBJ2-1; D not certain. The CDR3 spans 11 residues. Germline-derived CDR1 and CDR2 are SGHDN and FVKESK. V was cut by 0 bases and J by 10 bases, with 4 bases left in between. The CDR3: CASSQDVEQFF. In DNA form, the CDR3 reads TGTGCCAGCAGCCAAGATGTAGAGCAGTTCTTC.